This is a list of T cell receptor beta chains from one sample in a study of cytomegalovirus exposure and HLA in healthy donors. Repertoires were generated with immunoSEQ multiplex PCR, while TCRdb's copy carries only in-frame clones and drops some. The sample includes roughly 60,000 clones. Material for sequencing was PBMCs. These receptors originate from a woman aged 18 to 35 in good health and CMV-seronegative. CDR3s include the opening cysteine and the closing phenylalanine or tryptophan. A D gene is named only where the DNA matches it firmly.

j_call d_call v_call cdr3_nt cdr3_aa
TRBJ1-2 TRBD1 TRBV18 TGTGCCAGCTCACCAGGACAGGGTGGTGGCTACACCTTC CASSPGQGGGYTF
TRBJ2-7 NA TRBV7-9 TGTGCCAGCAGCGTTGAGTACTACGAGCAGTACTTC CASSVEYYEQYF
TRBJ1-2 NA TRBV6-5 TGTGCCAGCAGCCAACAGGCGGGGCTCAGCACCTTC CASSQQAGLSTF
TRBJ1-5 NA TRBV5-5 TGTGCCAGCAGCCCAGACAGTTATAGCAATCAGCCCCAGCATTTT CASSPDSYSNQPQHF
TRBJ2-5 TRBD1 TRBV7-7 TGTGCTAGCAGTTTCCGGGACAGGGAGACCCAGTACTTC CASSFRDRETQYF
TRBJ2-7 NA TRBV6-1 TGTGCCAGCAGTGCCGACAAGGCTGTCTACGAGCAGTACTTC CASSADKAVYEQYF
TRBJ1-4 TRBD1 TRBV6-6 TGTGCCACCTTAGACAGGGGCGCTAATGAAAAACTGTTTTTT CATLDRGANEKLFF
TRBJ1-1 NA TRBV15 TGTGCCACCAGCAGAATTCTTCACACTGAAGCTTTCTTT CATSRILHTEAFF
TRBJ2-7 NA TRBV6-5 TGTGCCAGCAGTTACTCGCGGGAGCAGTACTTC CASSYSREQYF
TRBJ2-7 NA TRBV15 TGTGCCACCAGCAGTGAGGGCAACCTAGGCTACGAGCAGTACTTC CATSSEGNLGYEQYF
TRBJ1-1 NA TRBV11-3 TGTGCCAGCAGACCGACAGGAAACACTGAAGCTTTCTTT CASRPTGNTEAFF
TRBJ2-1 NA TRBV30 TGTGCCTGCTCGGGGGGCGACAATGAGCAGTTCTTC CACSGGDNEQFF
TRBJ1-1 NA TRBV9 TGTGCCAGCAGCGCCCCAGAGCGGGGAGGTACTGAAGCTTTCTTT CASSAPERGGTEAFF
TRBJ1-2 NA TRBV9 TGTGCCAGCAGGGGAGGGCAGTATGGCTACACCTTC CASRGGQYGYTF
TRBJ2-1 TRBD2 TRBV29-1 TGCAGCGTTGATGAGGCGGGAGTCTCCAATGAGCAGTTCTTC CSVDEAGVSNEQFF
TRBJ2-3 NA TRBV4-2 TGTGCCAGCAGCAGCGAGGGCCCAGATACGCAGTATTTT CASSSEGPDTQYF
TRBJ2-3 TRBD2 TRBV9 TGTGCCAGCAGCGCTACCCATAGCGGGGGTAGCACAGATACGCAGTATTTT CASSATHSGGSTDTQYF
TRBJ2-7 NA TRBV6-1 TGTGCCAGTATAAGCCAGGCCGCAGCCTACGAGCAGTACTTC CASISQAAAYEQYF
TRBJ1-2 NA TRBV5-1 TGCGCCAGCAGGAGGGATGAAGATGGCTACACCTTC CASRRDEDGYTF
TRBJ1-2 NA TRBV5-6 TGTGCCAGCAGCTTGGCAGGACTCCGGAATGGCTACACCTTC CASSLAGLRNGYTF
TRBJ1-2 NA TRBV11-2 TGTGCCAGCAGCTTGACAGAGGCTGAGAGGACCTTC CASSLTEAERTF
TRBJ1-2 NA TRBV29-1 TGCAGCGTTGCAGGTGTAGACTATGGCTACACCTTC CSVAGVDYGYTF
TRBJ1-5 TRBD1 TRBV19 TGTGCCAGTAGCGACTTGGACAGGGGGCGCAATCAGCCCCAGCATTTT CASSDLDRGRNQPQHF
TRBJ2-7 TRBD1 TRBV29-1 TGCAGCGTGAAGGGACAGGGAGCCTACGAGCAGTACTTC CSVKGQGAYEQYF
TRBJ2-7 NA TRBV6-5 TGTGCCAGCAGTTACTCGCAGGACATTTTTTACGAGCAGTACTTC CASSYSQDIFYEQYF
TRBJ1-1 TRBD1 TRBV27 TGTGCCAGCAGTTTAACAGGGGGAGAGTCTGAAGCTTTCTTT CASSLTGGESEAFF
TRBJ1-2 TRBD1 TRBV29-1 TGCAGCGGCTGGACAGGGGCAGTCTATGGCTACACCTTC CSGWTGAVYGYTF